The clone carrying this T cell receptor beta chain has a handful of counts. Its antigen is undetermined. The PCR used 60 Vbeta and 13 Jbeta primers. Sequencing was performed with immunoSEQ multiplex PCR; in TCRdb, only in-frame clones are kept and a portion is missing. The sample shows more than 90,000 clones, 60% to 80% of them seen only once. The CDR3 runs 14 residues. Germline V gene lookup returns CDR1 SGHDT and CDR2 YYEEEE. V lost 6 bases to trimming and J lost 6 bases; unmatched junction nucleotides: 7. This record belongs to a study of cytomegalovirus exposure and HLA in healthy donors. General observations from the study: With further analysis later on, most CMV-associated TCR beta chains appeared HLA-restricted. An Asian-associated ancestry cluster reportedly showed fewer N-insertions than the roughly 670-donor mean in a later analysis. The study assumed roughly uniform donor sequencing depth for presence/absence analyses. Prior analysis indicated that the majority of TCR beta V segments exhibited productivity approximately 90% or approximately 30% of the time.

Sequencing was carried out using PBMCs. The gene calls are TRBV5-6 and TRBJ2-7, with 12 bases aligning to TRBD1. This clonotype originated in a female donor in good health and CMV-seronegative. CDR3: CASTPGTGGLEQYF. CDR3 coding DNA: TGTGCCAGCACTCCGGGGACAGGGGGCCTCGAGCAGTACTTC.